The table lists the clone carrying this T cell receptor (beta chain) with a count of one. What it recognizes is unknown. This sample was included in a study of shared clonotypes between healthy human individuals. Study-wide results and caveats: Owing to a small donor count, the genetic and exposure-history diversity represented was limited. Generation probabilities of non-shared clonotypes were lower (relative to those shared by all four donors).

V lost 3 bases to trimming and J lost 0 bases, with 8 bases between them. The CDR3 totals 14 residues. Per germline, CDR1 LNHDA and CDR2 SQIVND (reference sequence). CD4+ cells were split into CD45RA+ naive and CD45RA-negative memory subsets. TCRdb keeps only in-frame clones here, not all; method: immunoSEQ multiplex PCR. The table includes about 2.3 million clones, about 92% detected once. Material: naive CD4+ T cells from PBMCs. Subset reported: CD45RA+ positively selected. The V gene is TRBV19, the J gene TRBJ1-1; no reliable D call. This sequence originates from a man between 18 and 29 years old in good health. Some clones in this sample may be carry-over from other donors' samples. CDR3 bases: TGTGCCAGTAGTATGGGGTGGGTGAACACTGAAGCTTTCTTT. This gives the protein CASSMGWVNTEAFF.